Listed below are T cell receptor beta chains from one sample, sequenced in a study of tumor-infiltrating lymphocytes in primary liver carcinoma. In TCRdb, the multiplex PCR reads were re-called with MiXCR into one record per CDR3 protein. The repertoire consists of about 200,000 distinct CDR3 sequences, with just under 85% occurring once and the leading ten covering around a sixth. Sequencing was done on a sample of tumor tissue from primary liver carcinoma. The receptors were gathered from a man in his forties or fifties with primary liver carcinoma and hepatitis B virus infection. CDR3s include the opening cysteine and the closing phenylalanine or tryptophan. The order of the fields is CDR3 length, clone size, J gene, V gene, D gene, CDR3 protein, CDR3 DNA. A D gene is named only where the DNA matches it firmly. Size is stated for part of the rows, as once, few or many counts, or as a class when the clone is expanded.

length: 15; size: NA; J: TRBJ2-5; V: TRBV11-2; D: TRBD1; CDR3: CVSSRTGGRRETQYF; DNA: TGTGTCAGCAGCAGGACAGGGGGCAGGCGAGAGACCCAGTACTTC
length: 9; size: NA; J: TRBJ2-7; V: TRBV29-1; D: NA; CDR3: CSLPFEQYF; DNA: TGCAGCCTTCCCTTTGAGCAGTACTTT
length: 16; size: once; J: TRBJ2-3; V: TRBV6-1; D: TRBD2; CDR3: CANMELAGVSTDTQYF; DNA: TGTGCCAACATGGAACTAGCGGGAGTAAGCACAGATACACAGTATTTT
length: 12; size: NA; J: TRBJ1-2; V: TRBV29-1; D: NA; CDR3: CSVVQVWNGYIF; DNA: TGCAGCGTTGTCCAGGTATGGAATGGCTACATCTTC
length: 15; size: NA; J: TRBJ2-5; V: TRBV4-1; D: NA; CDR3: CASSQLWTAQETQYF; DNA: TGCGCCAGCAGCCAATTATGGACAGCCCAAGAGACTCAGTACTTC
length: 13; size: once; J: TRBJ2-1; V: TRBV6-1; D: NA; CDR3: CATSKPQGNEQFF; DNA: TGTGCCACCAGTAAACCCCAGGGGAATGAGCAGTTCTTC
length: 16; size: many; J: TRBJ2-2; V: TRBV5-6; D: TRBD1; CDR3: CASSVPGQGNTGELFF; DNA: TGTGCCAGCAGCGTACCGGGACAGGGGAACACCGGGGAGCTGTTTTTT
length: 13; size: NA; J: TRBJ1-2; V: TRBV11-2; D: NA; CDR3: CASNLDPGRGYTF; DNA: TGTGCCAGCAACTTAGATCCGGGAAGAGGCTACACCTTC
length: 13; size: NA; J: TRBJ2-3; V: TRBV29-1; D: NA; CDR3: CSVEGVAGDTQCF; DNA: TGCAGCGTTGAGGGGGTCGCTGGAGATACGCAGTGCTTT
length: 16; size: NA; J: TRBJ2-1; V: TRBV13; D: NA; CDR3: CASSFFRGTHYDEHFF; DNA: TGTGCCAGCAGCTTTTTCAGGGGTACCCATTACGATGAGCACTTCTTC
length: 16; size: NA; J: TRBJ2-3; V: TRBV24-1; D: TRBD1; CDR3: CATSDERTGNTDAQYF; DNA: TGTGCCACCAGTGATGAAAGGACAGGGAATACAGATGCGCAGTATTTT
length: 12; size: NA; J: TRBJ2-7; V: TRBV29-1; D: NA; CDR3: CSVLLTGHEQYF; DNA: TGCAGTGTCCTACTGACAGGCCACGAGCAGTACTTC
length: 14; size: NA; J: TRBJ2-1; V: TRBV11-3; D: NA; CDR3: CACRLDIQGGEQFF; DNA: TGTGCCTGCAGATTAGACATACAGGGCGGCGAGCAATTCTTC
length: 15; size: NA; J: TRBJ2-1; V: TRBV11-2; D: NA; CDR3: CASRFSGPLDNGQFF; DNA: TGTGCCAGCAGGTTTAGCGGTCCACTCGACAATGGGCAGTTCTTC
length: 15; size: NA; J: TRBJ1-1; V: TRBV29-1; D: NA; CDR3: CSVEDRWTENTEAFF; DNA: TGCAGCGTTGAAGATAGATGGACAGAGAACACTGAAGCTTTCTTT
length: 13; size: NA; J: TRBJ2-7; V: TRBV6-5; D: NA; CDR3: CTSLRLGSYDQYF; DNA: TGTACCAGCCTTAGACTAGGCTCCTACGATCAGTACTTC
length: 15; size: medium-sized; J: TRBJ2-7; V: TRBV7-8; D: NA; CDR3: CASSVIAGSRGEQYF; DNA: TGTGCCAGCAGCGTAATCGCGGGGAGCCGGGGGGAGCAGTACTTC
length: 15; size: NA; J: TRBJ2-7; V: TRBV10-3; D: TRBD2; CDR3: CAISDRGAGGDEQYF; DNA: TGTGCCATCAGTGATCGGGGAGCGGGAGGAGACGAGCAGTATTTC
length: 14; size: NA; J: TRBJ2-3; V: TRBV6-4; D: NA; CDR3: CASSDSPGVDTQYF; DNA: TGTGCCAGCAGTGACTCGCCGGGGGTAGATACGCAGTATTTT
length: 15; size: NA; J: TRBJ2-2; V: TRBV29-1; D: TRBD2; CDR3: CSVVTSATNTGELSF; DNA: TGCAGCGTTGTGACTAGCGCGACGAACACCGGGGAGCTGTCTTTC
length: 13; size: few; J: TRBJ1-1; V: TRBV28; D: NA; CDR3: CLTQGEINTEAFF; DNA: TGTCTTACCCAGGGCGAAATAAACACTGAAGCTTTCTTT
length: 16; size: many; J: TRBJ2-6; V: TRBV6-6; D: NA; CDR3: CASSYPSGSGANVLTF; DNA: TGTGCCAGCAGTTACCCCTCAGGGTCTGGGGCCAACGTCCTGACTTTC
length: 12; size: NA; J: TRBJ2-7; V: TRBV7-9; D: NA; CDR3: CVSSLPGKEQYF; DNA: TGTGTCAGCAGTTTGCCCGGTAAGGAGCAGTACTTC
length: 14; size: NA; J: TRBJ1-1; V: TRBV6-5; D: TRBD1; CDR3: CASRYRGTGTEAFF; DNA: TGTGCCAGCAGATACAGGGGGACGGGCACTGAAGCTTTCTTT
length: 15; size: NA; J: TRBJ2-5; V: TRBV11-2; D: TRBD2; CDR3: CASSIRASGQETLYF; DNA: TGTGCCAGCAGCATAAGGGCTAGCGGACAAGAGACCCTGTACTTC
length: 14; size: NA; J: TRBJ2-1; V: TRBV7-9; D: NA; CDR3: CATKGMTSMNEQFF; DNA: TGTGCCACCAAGGGGATGACTAGTATGAATGAGCAGTTCTTC
length: 17; size: NA; J: TRBJ2-4; V: TRBV11-1; D: TRBD2; CDR3: CAISFPGTSGTQNIQYF; DNA: TGTGCCATCAGCTTTCCCGGGACTAGCGGAACCCAAAACATTCAATACTTC
length: 15; size: NA; J: TRBJ2-7; V: TRBV7-8; D: TRBD2; CDR3: CASSTKTSCPYEQYF; DNA: TGTGCCAGCAGCACCAAGACTAGCTGCCCCTACGAGCAGTACTTC
length: 12; size: NA; J: TRBJ2-7; V: TRBV10-3; D: NA; CDR3: CAIARSSYEQYF; DNA: TGTGCCATCGCTAGGTCCAGCTACGAGCAGTATTTC
length: 14; size: NA; J: TRBJ2-3; V: TRBV5-4; D: NA; CDR3: CAGCLASRTDTQYF; DNA: TGTGCCGGCTGCTTGGCTAGCCGCACAGACACGCAGTATTTT
length: 13; size: few; J: TRBJ2-3; V: TRBV20-1; D: NA; CDR3: CSPKDPSTDTQYF; DNA: TGCAGTCCTAAGGACCCCTCCACAGATACGCAGTATTTT
length: 13; size: NA; J: TRBJ1-2; V: TRBV28; D: NA; CDR3: CASTLRDGYGYTF; DNA: TGTGCCAGCACTCTCCGGGACGGCTATGGCTACACCTTC
length: 17; size: NA; J: TRBJ2-7; V: TRBV2; D: NA; CDR3: CARSEVMRSLAPSEQYF; DNA: TGTGCCCGCAGTGAAGTAATGCGGAGTCTAGCCCCCTCTGAGCAGTACTTC
length: 15; size: NA; J: TRBJ1-6; V: TRBV11-2; D: NA; CDR3: CASSREDGAYSPLHF; DNA: TGTGCCAGCAGCCGGGAGGACGGGGCCTATTCACCCCTCCACTTT
length: 15; size: NA; J: TRBJ1-1; V: TRBV29-1; D: NA; CDR3: CSGGSGWGMYTEAFF; DNA: TGCAGCGGTGGATCGGGTTGGGGGATGTACACTGAAGCTTTCTTT
length: 18; size: NA; J: TRBJ2-3; V: TRBV7-9; D: NA; CDR3: CPSSSLTGAVRGTDTQYF; DNA: TGTCCCAGCAGCTCGCTAACGGGAGCGGTAAGGGGCACAGATACGCAGTATTTT
length: 15; size: NA; J: TRBJ2-2; V: TRBV5-4; D: NA; CDR3: CAGISTSANTGELFF; DNA: TGTGCCGGCATCTCGACTAGTGCGAACACCGGGGAGCTGTTTTTT
length: 13; size: NA; J: TRBJ2-7; V: TRBV7-8; D: TRBD2; CDR3: CASGFTSAYEQYF; DNA: TGTGCCAGTGGCTTTACTAGCGCCTACGAACAGTACTTC
length: 14; size: once; J: TRBJ2-1; V: TRBV12-3/TRBV12-4; D: NA; CDR3: CASKEMSSYHEQFF; DNA: TGTGCCAGCAAGGAGATGAGTTCCTACCATGAGCAGTTCTTC
length: 14; size: NA; J: TRBJ1-2; V: TRBV12-3/TRBV12-4; D: NA; CDR3: CASNKGGRQDGYTF; DNA: TGTGCCAGCAACAAAGGGGGACGACAGGATGGCTACACCTTC
length: 15; size: many; J: TRBJ2-7; V: TRBV5-1; D: NA; CDR3: CASSGTGLRSYEQYF; DNA: TGCGCCAGCAGCGGCACGGGACTCCGCTCCTACGAGCAGTACTTC
length: 13; size: NA; J: TRBJ2-3; V: TRBV6-2/TRBV6-3; D: TRBD2; CDR3: CASTYGGNQSQYF; DNA: TGTGCCAGCACCTACGGGGGGAATCAGTCCCAGTATTTT
length: 18; size: NA; J: TRBJ1-4; V: TRBV4-1; D: TRBD1; CDR3: CASSQAAGQGAINEKLFF; DNA: TGCGCCAGCAGTCAAGCGGCGGGACAGGGTGCAATTAATGAAAAACTGTTTTTT
length: 16; size: NA; J: TRBJ2-7; V: TRBV4-3; D: NA; CDR3: CASSQGRRNPFYEQYF; DNA: TGCGCCAGCAGCCAAGGGAGACGGAATCCGTTCTACGAGCAGTACTTC
length: 15; size: NA; J: TRBJ1-5; V: TRBV20-1; D: NA; CDR3: CSAIPWEGEAQAQHF; DNA: TGCAGTGCTATTCCCTGGGAAGGAGAGGCTCAGGCCCAACATTTT
length: 14; size: medium-sized; J: TRBJ1-5; V: TRBV28; D: NA; CDR3: CASRLTGSTQPQHF; DNA: TGTGCCAGCAGGCTCACAGGGTCGACTCAGCCCCAGCATTTT
length: 13; size: NA; J: TRBJ1-5; V: TRBV29-1; D: NA; CDR3: CSVVGQSNQAQHF; DNA: TGCAGCGTTGTTGGTCAATCTAATCAGGCCCAGCATTTT
length: 16; size: NA; J: TRBJ2-7; V: TRBV4-2; D: TRBD2; CDR3: CASSLYYGRGMREQYF; DNA: TGTGCCAGCAGCCTGTACTACGGGAGGGGCATGAGAGAGCAGTACTTC
length: 17; size: NA; J: TRBJ2-2; V: TRBV12-3/TRBV12-4; D: NA; CDR3: CISSFFAGGFNTGELFF; DNA: TGTATCAGCAGTTTTTTCGCCGGGGGATTTAACACCGGGGAGCTGTTTTTT
length: 13; size: NA; J: TRBJ2-1; V: TRBV11-3; D: NA; CDR3: CASSLDSSNDQFF; DNA: TGTGCTAGCAGCTTAGATAGCAGTAATGACCAGTTCTTC
length: 14; size: NA; J: TRBJ2-7; V: TRBV2; D: TRBD2; CDR3: CASIREALSYEQYF; DNA: TGTGCCAGCATCCGGGAGGCCCTCTCCTACGAGCAGTACTTC
length: 11; size: once; J: TRBJ2-3; V: TRBV24-1; D: NA; CDR3: CASGVANTQYF; DNA: TGTGCCAGCGGAGTAGCGAATACGCAGTATTTC
length: 14; size: NA; J: TRBJ2-3; V: TRBV5-4; D: NA; CDR3: CANSEKDGADTQYF; DNA: TGTGCCAACAGCGAGAAGGACGGCGCAGATACGCAGTATTTT
length: 14; size: NA; J: TRBJ2-7; V: TRBV6-2/TRBV6-3; D: NA; CDR3: CASNYSSNSYEQYF; DNA: TGTGCCAGCAATTACTCCTCCAACTCCTACGAGCAGTACTTC
length: 13; size: NA; J: TRBJ2-1; V: TRBV29-1; D: TRBD2; CDR3: CCGGTSGFNEQVF; DNA: TGCTGTGGGGGGACTAGCGGGTTCAATGAGCAGGTCTTC
length: 18; size: few; J: TRBJ2-1; V: TRBV5-1; D: TRBD1; CDR3: CASNLLGQGIGRDNEQFF; DNA: TGCGCCAGCAACTTGCTGGGACAGGGTATCGGACGGGACAATGAGCAGTTCTTC
length: 15; size: NA; J: TRBJ2-3; V: TRBV28; D: NA; CDR3: CASNFLGGYTDTQYF; DNA: TGTGCCAGCAATTTCCTAGGGGGTTACACAGATACGCAGTATTTT
length: 15; size: NA; J: TRBJ1-5; V: TRBV5-1; D: TRBD1; CDR3: CASSAEGTGSQPQQF; DNA: TGCGCCAGCAGCGCCGAGGGGACAGGCAGTCAGCCCCAGCAATTT
length: 14; size: NA; J: TRBJ2-1; V: TRBV25-1; D: TRBD2; CDR3: CASTAGGSYSEQLF; DNA: TGTGCCAGTACAGCGGGAGGCTCCTACAGTGAGCAGCTCTTC
length: 14; size: NA; J: TRBJ2-7; V: TRBV6-1; D: NA; CDR3: CASQRTGLPYEQYF; DNA: TGTGCCAGCCAACGTACAGGGCTCCCCTACGAGCAGTACTTC